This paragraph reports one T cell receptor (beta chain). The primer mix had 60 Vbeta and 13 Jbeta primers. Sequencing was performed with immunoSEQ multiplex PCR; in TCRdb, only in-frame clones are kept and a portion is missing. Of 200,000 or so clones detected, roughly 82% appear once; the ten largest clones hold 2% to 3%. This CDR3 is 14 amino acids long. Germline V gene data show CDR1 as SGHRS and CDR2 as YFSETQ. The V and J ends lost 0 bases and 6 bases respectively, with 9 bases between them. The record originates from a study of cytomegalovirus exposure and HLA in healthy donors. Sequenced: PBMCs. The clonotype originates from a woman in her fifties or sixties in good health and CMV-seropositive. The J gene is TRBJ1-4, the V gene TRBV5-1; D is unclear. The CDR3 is CASSLGNLDEKLFF. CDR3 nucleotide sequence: TGCGCCAGCAGCTTGGGAAACTTGGATGAAAAACTGTTTTTT.